At least ten counts were recorded for the clone carrying this T cell receptor beta chain. An absence of ophthalmopathy progression within 18 months meant stable Graves' hyperthyroidism. PBMCs were obtained from approximately 9.2 ml fresh peripheral blood. These data belong to a study of T cells in Graves' hyperthyroidism and ophthalmopathy. The J segment lost 10 bases and the V segment lost 4 bases, leaving 13 bases of the junction unmatched. The CDR3 runs to 15 residues. The germline gives CDR1 LGHDT, CDR2 YNNKEL (reference sequence). From RNA transcripts, TCR beta CDR3 regions were amplified. During a first-round RT-PCR of the TCR CDR3, the HTBI primer set was used. MiXCR, applied by TCRdb to the multiplex PCR reads, yields one record per CDR3 protein. The profile covers hundreds of thousands of distinct CDR3 sequences, with around 15% appearing a single time and less than 4.5% taken by the ten largest.

Sequenced input: blood. The TCR sequence derives from a woman in her thirties with Graves' hyperthyroidism. The rearrangement links TRBV3-1 to TRBJ2-1; TRBD2 aligns across 7 bases. In DNA form, the CDR3 reads TGTGCCAGCAGCCCCCATGGGGGGAGGGCAGTAGAGCAGTTCTTC. This encodes CASSPHGGRAVEQFF.